This T cell receptor (beta chain) was identified during a study of CD8 T cells in ankylosing spondylitis. V trimming: 1 base; J trimming: 9 bases; junction bases outside the gene matches: 6. The CDR3 runs 16 residues. In germline, CDR1 is SGHRS, CDR2 YFSETQ. About this clonotype: This may arise from a read error, as a much more abundant clone is one base away.

5'-RACE, quantitative and with molecular barcodes, yielded the TCR beta libraries. TCRdb ran MiXCR on the 5' RACE reads and lists one entry per CDR3 protein. Of more than 250,000 distinct CDR3 sequences detected, approximately 10% appear once; the ten largest clones hold about 10%. V usage is TRBV5-1 and J usage is TRBJ2-1; 14 nucleotides match TRBD2. The sequencing sample was made of blood, either unsorted or a sorted T cell fraction (not recorded which). This clonotype originated in a female donor with ankylosing spondylitis or in good health (not recorded which). This chain's CDR3 is CASSLMTSGGAGEQFF. CDR3 bases: TGCGCCAGCAGCTTGATGACTAGCGGGGGGGCGGGTGAGCAGTTCTTC. The entire variable domain, with the rest obtained from reference TRBV5-1 and TRBJ2-1, is as follows: KAGVTQTPRYLIKTRGQQVTLSCSPISGHRSVSWYQQTPGQGLQFLFEYFSETQRNKGNFPGRFSGRQFSNSRSEMNVSTLELGDSALYLCASSLMTSGGAGEQFFGPGTRLTVL.